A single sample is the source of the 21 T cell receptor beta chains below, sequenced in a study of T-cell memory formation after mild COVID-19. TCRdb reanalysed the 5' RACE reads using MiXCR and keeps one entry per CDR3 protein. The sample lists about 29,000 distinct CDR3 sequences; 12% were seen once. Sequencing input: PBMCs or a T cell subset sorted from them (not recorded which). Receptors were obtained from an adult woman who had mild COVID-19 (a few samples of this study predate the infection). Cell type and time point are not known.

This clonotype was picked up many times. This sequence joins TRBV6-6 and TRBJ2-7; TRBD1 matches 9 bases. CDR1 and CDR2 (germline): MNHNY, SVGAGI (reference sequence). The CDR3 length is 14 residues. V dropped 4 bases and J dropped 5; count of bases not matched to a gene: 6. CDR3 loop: CASSSGQGGDEQYF. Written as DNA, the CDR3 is TGTGCCAGCAGTTCGGGACAGGGCGGGGACGAGCAGTACTTC.

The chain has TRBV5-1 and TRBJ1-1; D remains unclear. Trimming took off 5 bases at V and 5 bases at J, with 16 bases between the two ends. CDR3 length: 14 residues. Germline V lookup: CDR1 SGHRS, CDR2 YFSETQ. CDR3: CASRISERRTEAFF. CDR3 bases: TGCGCCAGCAGGATTTCGGAACGGCGGACTGAAGCTTTCTTT.

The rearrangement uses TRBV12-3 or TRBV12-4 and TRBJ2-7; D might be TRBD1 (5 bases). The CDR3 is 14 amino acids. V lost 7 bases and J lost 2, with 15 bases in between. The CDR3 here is CASTGRRGAYEQYF. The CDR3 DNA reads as TGTGCCAGCACAGGCAGAAGGGGCGCCTACGAGCAGTACTTC.

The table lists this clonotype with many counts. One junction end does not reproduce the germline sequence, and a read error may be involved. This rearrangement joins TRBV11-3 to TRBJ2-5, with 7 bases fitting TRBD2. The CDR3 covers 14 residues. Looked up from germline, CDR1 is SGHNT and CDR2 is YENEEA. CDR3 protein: CASSLSGAQGTQYF. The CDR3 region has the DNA TGTGCCAGCAGCTTAAGCGGGGCGCAAGGGACCCAGTACTTC.

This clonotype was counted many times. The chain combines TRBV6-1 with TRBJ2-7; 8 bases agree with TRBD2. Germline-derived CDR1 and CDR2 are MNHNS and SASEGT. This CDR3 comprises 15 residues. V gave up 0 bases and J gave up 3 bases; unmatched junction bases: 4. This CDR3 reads CASSEARTSLYEQYF. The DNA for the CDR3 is TGTGCCAGCAGTGAAGCCCGGACTAGCCTCTACGAGCAGTACTTC.

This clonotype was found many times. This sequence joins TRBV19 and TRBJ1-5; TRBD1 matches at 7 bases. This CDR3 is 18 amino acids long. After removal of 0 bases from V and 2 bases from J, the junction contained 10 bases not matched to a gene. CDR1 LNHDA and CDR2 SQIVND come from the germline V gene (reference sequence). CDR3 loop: CASSIDDRARLGNQPQHF. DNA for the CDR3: TGTGCCAGTAGTATAGACGACAGGGCCCGGTTGGGCAATCAGCCCCAGCATTTT.

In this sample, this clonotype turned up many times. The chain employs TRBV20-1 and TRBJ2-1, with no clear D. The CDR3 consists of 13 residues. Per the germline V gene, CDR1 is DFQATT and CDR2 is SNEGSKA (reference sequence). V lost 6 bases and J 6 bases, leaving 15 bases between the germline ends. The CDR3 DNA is TGCAGTGCCAAGTGGCGCGTTACCAATGAGCAGTTCTTC. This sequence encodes CSAKWRVTNEQFF.

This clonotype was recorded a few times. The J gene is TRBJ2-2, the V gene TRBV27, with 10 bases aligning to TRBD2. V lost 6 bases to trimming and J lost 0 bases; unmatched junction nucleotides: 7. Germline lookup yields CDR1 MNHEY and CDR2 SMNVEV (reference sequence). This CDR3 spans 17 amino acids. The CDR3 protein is CASSRRAGGPNTGELFF. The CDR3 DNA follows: TGTGCCAGCAGCAGGCGAGCGGGAGGGCCGAACACCGGGGAGCTGTTTTTT.

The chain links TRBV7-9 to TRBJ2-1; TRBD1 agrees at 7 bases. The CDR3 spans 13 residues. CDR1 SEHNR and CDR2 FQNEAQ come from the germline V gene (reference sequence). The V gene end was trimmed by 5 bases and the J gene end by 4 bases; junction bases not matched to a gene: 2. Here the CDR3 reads CASSLGQYNEQFF. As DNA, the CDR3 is TGTGCCAGCAGCCTGGGACAGTACAATGAGCAGTTCTTC. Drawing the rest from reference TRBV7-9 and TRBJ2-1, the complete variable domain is DTGVSQNPRHKITKRGQNVTFRCDPISEHNRLYWYRQTLGQGPEFLTYFQNEAQLEKSRLLSDRFSAERPKGSFSTLEIQRTEQGDSAMYLCASSLGQYNEQFFGPGTRLTVL.

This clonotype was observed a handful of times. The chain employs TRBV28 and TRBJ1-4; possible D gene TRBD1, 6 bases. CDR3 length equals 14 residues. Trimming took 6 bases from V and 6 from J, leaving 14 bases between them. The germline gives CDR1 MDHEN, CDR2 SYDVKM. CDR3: CASRTGGGDEKLFF. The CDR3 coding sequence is TGTGCCAGCAGAACTGGGGGGGGCGATGAAAAACTGTTTTTT.

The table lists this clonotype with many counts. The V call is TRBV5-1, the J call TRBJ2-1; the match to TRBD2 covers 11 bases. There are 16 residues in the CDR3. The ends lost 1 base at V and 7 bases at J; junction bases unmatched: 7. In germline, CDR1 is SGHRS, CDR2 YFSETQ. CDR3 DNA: TGCGCCAGCAGCTTGCCTAGCGGGAGGACCTGGAATGAGCAGTTCTTC. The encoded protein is CASSLPSGRTWNEQFF.

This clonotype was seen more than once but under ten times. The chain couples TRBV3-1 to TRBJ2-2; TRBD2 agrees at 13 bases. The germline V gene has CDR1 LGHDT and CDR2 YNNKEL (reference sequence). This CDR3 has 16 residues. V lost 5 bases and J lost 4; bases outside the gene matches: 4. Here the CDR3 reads CASSLLAGGATGELFF. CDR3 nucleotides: TGTGCCAGCAGCTTACTAGCGGGGGGGGCCACCGGGGAGCTGTTTTTT.

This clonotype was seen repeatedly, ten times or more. The CDR3 DNA sequence: TGTGCCAGCAGCTTTATCGGTAGCGGGAGTAACCGCACAGATACGCAGTATTTT. This sequence encodes CASSFIGSGSNRTDTQYF. The chain uses TRBV7-9 and TRBJ2-3; 9 bases map to TRBD2. The germline CDR1 and CDR2 sequences are SEHNR and FQNEAQ (reference sequence). The trim removed 3 bases at V and 1 base at J, leaving 11 bases unmatched. The CDR3 runs to 18 residues.

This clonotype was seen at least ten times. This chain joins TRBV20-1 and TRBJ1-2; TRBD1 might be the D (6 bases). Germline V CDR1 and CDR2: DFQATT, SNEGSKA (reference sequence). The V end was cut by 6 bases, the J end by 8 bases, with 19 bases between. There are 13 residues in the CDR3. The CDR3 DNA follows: TGCAGTGCCCCCTTCCCAGGGGCACGGGGCTACACCTTC. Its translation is CSAPFPGARGYTF.

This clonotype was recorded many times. The CDR3 protein is CASSIVAASGPSYNEQFF. The CDR3 bases are TGTGCCAGTAGTATAGTAGCGGCTAGCGGCCCTTCCTACAATGAGCAGTTCTTC. The J gene is TRBJ2-1, the V gene TRBV19, with 7 bases matching TRBD2. This CDR3 contains 18 residues. Germline CDR1 LNHDA, CDR2 SQIVND (reference sequence). Trimming at V came to 1 base and at J to 1 base, leaving 10 bases not matched to a gene.

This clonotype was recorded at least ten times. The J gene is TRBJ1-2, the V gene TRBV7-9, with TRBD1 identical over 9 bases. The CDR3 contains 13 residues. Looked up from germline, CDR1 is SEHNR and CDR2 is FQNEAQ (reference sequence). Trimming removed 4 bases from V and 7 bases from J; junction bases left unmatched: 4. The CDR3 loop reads CASSSGTGFGYTF. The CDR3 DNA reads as TGTGCCAGCAGCTCCGGGACAGGGTTTGGCTACACCTTC.

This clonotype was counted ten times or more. CDR3 in DNA: TGCAGCGTTGTTCGCAGTGACACTGAAGCTTTCTTT. Amino acid sequence: CSVVRSDTEAFF. The V call is TRBV29-1, the J call TRBJ1-1; D unresolved. CDR1 and CDR2 from the germline V gene are SQVTM and ANQGSEA. V was cut by 4 bases and J by 3 bases, with 9 bases left in between. This CDR3 is built from 12 residues.

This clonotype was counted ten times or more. The CDR3 DNA is TGTGCCAGCAGCTCGTGGACAGGGAACACCGGGGAGCTGTTTTTT. Protein sequence: CASSSWTGNTGELFF. The J gene is TRBJ2-2, the V gene TRBV11-2, with 7 bases identical to TRBD1. The CDR3 consists of 15 residues. Germline V gene data show CDR1 as SGHAT and CDR2 as FQNNGV. V shed 4 bases and J 1 base; nucleotides not matched to a gene: 3.

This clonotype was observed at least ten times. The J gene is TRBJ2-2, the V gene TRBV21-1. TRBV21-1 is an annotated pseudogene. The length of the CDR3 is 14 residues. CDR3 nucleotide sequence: TGTGCCAGCAGCAAAGAGAAGGACCCCGGGGAGCTGTTTTTT. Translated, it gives CASSKEKDPGELFF.

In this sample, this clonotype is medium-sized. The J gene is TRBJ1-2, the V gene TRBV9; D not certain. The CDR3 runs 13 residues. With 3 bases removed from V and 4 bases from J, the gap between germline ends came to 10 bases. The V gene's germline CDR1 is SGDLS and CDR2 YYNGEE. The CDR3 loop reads CASSGDPGYGYTF. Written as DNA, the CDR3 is TGTGCCAGCAGCGGTGACCCGGGCTATGGCTACACCTTC. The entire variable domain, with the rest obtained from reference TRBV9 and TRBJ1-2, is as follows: DSGVTQTPKHLITATGQRVTLRCSPRSGDLSVYWYQQSLDQGLQFLIQYYNGEERAKGNILERFSAQQFPDLHSELNLSSLELGDSALYFCASSGDPGYGYTFGSGTRLTVV.

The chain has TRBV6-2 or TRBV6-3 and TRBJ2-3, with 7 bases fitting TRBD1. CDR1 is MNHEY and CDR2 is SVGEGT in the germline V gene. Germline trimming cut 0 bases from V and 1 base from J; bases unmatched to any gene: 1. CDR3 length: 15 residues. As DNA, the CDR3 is TGTGCCAGCAGTTACTCCGGACAGGGCACAGATACGCAGTATTTT. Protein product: CASSYSGQGTDTQYF.